This TCR beta chain was captured by sequencing in a study of human CD4 T cells and Enterobacteriaceae. Trimming removed 4 bases from V and 5 bases from J; junction bases left unmatched: 8. The CDR3 is 14 residues long. Looked up from germline, CDR1 is SGHTA and CDR2 is FQGNSA. General study points: Ex vivo clonotype reactivity was inferred only by sequence matching.

For this clone: Its antigen is unidentified.

Memory CD4+ T cells were sorted as all CD4+ cells except CD45RA+CCR7+CD95- naive cells, over 98% pure. The assay was immunoSEQ multiplex PCR, and TCRdb's table has in-frame clones only and misses some. The sample holds just under 30,000 clones, 70% to 85% seen once. The source of this sequence is a human donor in good health. The chain carries TRBV7-2 and TRBJ2-7, with 7 bases lining up with TRBD1. The material sequenced was memory CD4+ T cells from blood. The CDR3 here is CASSSPTGSHEQYF. The DNA for the CDR3 is TGTGCCAGCAGCTCCCCGACAGGGTCCCACGAGCAGTACTTC.